The clone carrying this T cell receptor (beta chain) was detected many times. Its matching antigen is unknown. The CDR3 consists of 15 residues. Germline V lookup: CDR1 SGHRS, CDR2 YFSETQ. Trimming removed 4 bases at V and 5 bases at J, with 19 bases between. These data are taken from a study of T cells after posttransplantation cyclophosphamide. Assay used: immunoSEQ multiplex PCR; TCRdb lists only in-frame clones, some missing. Singletons are absent from the sample, which has about 1,700 clones. Cyclophosphamide on days +3 and +4 followed busulfan-fludarabine conditioning and a marrow graft. The study, taken as a whole, reports: Donor CD8+ memory clones often dominated recipient blood repertoires at later times. Recipient CMV seropositivity and CMV reactivation strongly tracked TRB clonality.

The source was PBMCs, collected 33 days after allogeneic stem cell transplant with posttransplant cyclophosphamide. This rearrangement joins TRBV5-1 to TRBJ2-7, with D possibly being TRBD1 (6 bases). The sequence came from a female patient between 55 and 75 years old who received an allogeneic stem cell transplant from a related donor and was CMV-positive. Some T cells may originate from the graft donor. Written as DNA, the CDR3 is TGCGCCAGCAGCCCCGGCGGCAGGGGACGCGACGAGCAGTACTTC. As protein: CASSPGGRGRDEQYF.